This passage covers 14 T cell receptor beta chains from one sample sequenced in a study of shared clonotypes between healthy human individuals. The data were produced by immunoSEQ multiplex PCR, yet TCRdb's version contains in-frame clones alone and is incomplete. The table lists about 820,000 clones, 85% to 95% of them singletons. Naive CD8 cells were CD45RO-negative, positively selected for CCR7, excluding terminally differentiated effector memory CD45RA+ cells. Sequencing was performed on naive CD8+ T cells sorted from blood. These TCRs come from a man aged 25-45 years in good health.

The chain carries TRBV16 and TRBJ2-1, with TRBD1 matching over 11 bases. This CDR3 region has 13 residues. J was trimmed by 11 bases and V by 4 bases; bases with no gene match: 4. Germline CDR1 KGHSY, CDR2 FQNENV. As DNA, the CDR3 is TGTGCCAGCAGCCGCGGACAGGGGGCTAAGCAGTTCTTC. It translates to CASSRGQGAKQFF.

This clone was detected once. CDR3 DNA: TGTGCCAGCAGCGCTTCCGGACGTCCCTACGAGCAGTACTTC. The encoded protein is CASSASGRPYEQYF. This chain links TRBV7-9 with TRBJ2-7, with D unresolved. The CDR3 contains 14 residues. Trimming removed 5 bases from V and 2 bases from J, with 13 bases in between. Looked up from germline, CDR1 is SEHNR and CDR2 is FQNEAQ (reference sequence).

The J gene is TRBJ2-1, the V gene TRBV4-1; D not resolved. V gave up 3 bases and J gave up 1 base, with 4 bases separating them. Germline CDR1 reads MGHRA; CDR2 reads YSYEKL. CDR3 length: 13 residues. This chain's CDR3 is CASSHGSYNEQFF. CDR3 bases: TGCGCCAGCAGCCACGGGTCCTACAATGAGCAGTTCTTC.

This rearrangement joins TRBV6-5 to TRBJ2-7; the match to TRBD1 covers 9 bases. The CDR3 loop spans 15 amino acids. Unmatched junction bases numbered 9, after V lost 4 bases and J lost 5 bases. Per germline, CDR1 MNHEY and CDR2 SVGAGI. CDR3 in DNA: TGTGCCAGCAGTTCCCTGGACAGGGGCCTGAACGAGCAGTACTTC. It specifies CASSSLDRGLNEQYF.

The chain uses TRBV4-2 and TRBJ2-7; the match to TRBD2 covers 8 bases. Trimming removed 0 bases from V and 6 bases from J; junction bases left unmatched: 13. Germline V gives CDR1 LGHNA, CDR2 YNFKEQ. CDR3 length: 17 residues. For the CDR3, the DNA is TGTGCCAGCAGCCAAGAAACTAGCGGCTTTCTCGGCTTCGAGCAGTACTTC. It yields the protein CASSQETSGFLGFEQYF.

The rearrangement joins TRBV6-6 to TRBJ1-4; D is unclear. V dropped 5 bases and J dropped 4 bases, with 14 bases sitting between them. The CDR3 consists of 15 residues. Germline V gene lookup returns CDR1 MNHNY and CDR2 SVGAGI (reference sequence). CDR3 DNA: TGTGCCAGCAGTGACCCGGGGTGGGGTAATGAAAAACTGTTTTTT. Residues: CASSDPGWGNEKLFF.

The chain recombines TRBV7-9 with TRBJ2-1, with 9 bases that match TRBD2. With V trimmed by 1 base and J by 2 bases, 6 bases remained unmatched. This CDR3 contains 17 residues. Germline V gene data show CDR1 as SEHNR and CDR2 as FQNEAQ (reference sequence). The CDR3 sequence: CASSLELAGGPYNEQFF. The CDR3 DNA reads TGTGCCAGCAGCTTAGAACTGGCGGGAGGGCCCTACAATGAGCAGTTCTTC.

This chain uses TRBV7-3 with TRBJ2-1; unclear D gene. Germline V gives CDR1 SGHTA, CDR2 FQGTGA. Trimming stripped 3 bases from V and 1 base from J, with 13 bases between. The CDR3 sequence is 16 residues long. As DNA, the CDR3 is TGTGCCAGCAGCTTTGGTTTAGGACCTTCCTACAATGAGCAGTTCTTC. This encodes CASSFGLGPSYNEQFF.

This rearrangement joins TRBV5-4 to TRBJ1-1; the D is unclear. The ends were cut back, 3 bases at V and 1 base at J, with 7 bases in the middle. The length of the CDR3 is 13 residues. Germline values: CDR1 SGHNT, CDR2 YYREEE (reference sequence). In DNA form, the CDR3 reads TGTGCCAGCAGCTATATAGGGAACACTGAAGCTTTCTTT. The encoded protein is CASSYIGNTEAFF.

The rearrangement uses TRBV29-1 and TRBJ2-3, with 8 bases lining up with TRBD2. The length of the CDR3 is 15 residues. The J segment lost 3 bases and the V segment lost 8 bases, leaving 13 bases of the junction unmatched. Per the germline V gene, CDR1 is SQVTM and CDR2 is ANQGSEA. The CDR3 is CSLNSGSLGTDTQYF. The DNA for the CDR3 is TGCAGCCTTAACAGCGGGAGTCTTGGAACAGATACGCAGTATTTT.

This clone has just one count. The chain has TRBV27 and TRBJ2-6, with D hard to call. CDR3 length equals 15 residues. Germline V gene data show CDR1 as MNHEY and CDR2 as SMNVEV (reference sequence). V lost 8 bases and J lost 4, with 15 bases in between. Here the CDR3 reads CASCSLLSGANVLTF. The CDR3, as DNA: TGTGCCAGCTGCTCGTTGCTATCAGGGGCCAACGTCCTGACTTTC.

CDR3 protein: CASSGPTGGWDYGYTF. Here the CDR3 DNA reads TGTGCCAGCAGCGGACCTACAGGGGGCTGGGACTATGGCTACACCTTC. The rearrangement uses TRBV9 and TRBJ1-2, with 9 bases matching TRBD1. This CDR3 has 16 amino acids. Germline values: CDR1 SGDLS, CDR2 YYNGEE. Unmatched junction bases numbered 9, after V lost 3 bases and J lost 3 bases.

The chain employs TRBV28 and TRBJ2-1; possibly TRBD2 for D (5 bases). The germline CDR1 and CDR2 sequences are MDHEN and SYDVKM. The CDR3 consists of 15 residues. Trimming left V 5 bases short and J 0 bases short, with 11 bases between. The CDR3, as DNA: TGTGCCAGCAGTCAGGAGCGGAGCTCCTACAATGAGCAGTTCTTC. Translating it yields CASSQERSSYNEQFF.

Comments on this clone: The sample has other DNA sequences that encode this CDR3 too. The V call is TRBV5-1, the J call TRBJ2-3; no reliable D call. CDR3 length equals 14 residues. V was cut by 0 bases and J by 0 bases, with 5 bases left in between. Germline V CDR1 and CDR2: SGHRS, YFSETQ. The CDR3 coding sequence is TGCGCCAGCAGCTTGGTCGGGAGCACAGATACGCAGTATTTT. This codes for CASSLVGSTDTQYF.